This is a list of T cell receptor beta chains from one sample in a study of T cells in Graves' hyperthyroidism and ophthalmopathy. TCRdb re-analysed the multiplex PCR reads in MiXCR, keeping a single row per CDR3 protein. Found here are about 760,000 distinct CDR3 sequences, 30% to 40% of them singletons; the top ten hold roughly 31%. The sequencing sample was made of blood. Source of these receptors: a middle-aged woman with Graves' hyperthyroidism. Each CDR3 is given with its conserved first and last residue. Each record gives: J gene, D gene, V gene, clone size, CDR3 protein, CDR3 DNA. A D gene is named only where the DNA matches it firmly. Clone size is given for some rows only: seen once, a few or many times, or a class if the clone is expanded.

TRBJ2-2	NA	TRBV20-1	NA	CSASPNTGELFF	TGCAGTGCTAGCCCTAACACCGGGGAGCTGTTTTTT
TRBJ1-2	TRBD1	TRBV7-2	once	CASSHPYRGLYGYTF	TGTGCCAGCAGCCATCCCTACAGGGGCCTCTATGGCTACACCTTC
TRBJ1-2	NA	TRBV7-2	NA	CASSPGSGRDYGYTF	TGTGCCAGCAGCCCAGGGAGTGGCAGAGACTATGGCTACACCTTC
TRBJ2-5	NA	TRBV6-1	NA	CARGRDGQETQYF	TGTGCCAGGGGCCGGGACGGACAAGAGACCCAGTACTTC
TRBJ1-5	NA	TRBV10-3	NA	CAISGQEGAQPQHF	TGTGCCATCAGTGGTCAGGAGGGAGCTCAGCCCCAGCATTTT
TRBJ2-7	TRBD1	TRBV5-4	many	CASSLDSRGQGQYF	TGTGCCAGCAGCTTGGATTCCAGGGGGCAAGGGCAGTACTTC
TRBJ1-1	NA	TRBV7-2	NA	CASSLGRSTGAFF	TGTGCCAGCAGCTTGGGGCGAAGCACTGGAGCTTTCTTT
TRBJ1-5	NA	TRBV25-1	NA	CASRIRGTSSQPQHF	TGTGCCAGCCGGATTCGTGGTACAAGTAGTCAGCCCCAGCATTTT
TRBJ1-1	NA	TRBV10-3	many	CAISEGRLNTEAFF	TGTGCCATCAGTGAGGGACGATTGAACACTGAAGCTTTCTTT
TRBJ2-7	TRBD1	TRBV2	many	CASNQGQVEQYF	TGTGCCAGCAACCAGGGACAGGTGGAGCAGTACTTC
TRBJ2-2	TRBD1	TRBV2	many	CASSVQGATGELFF	TGTGCCAGCAGCGTACAGGGGGCTACCGGGGAGCTGTTTTTT
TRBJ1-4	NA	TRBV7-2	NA	CASSLGSSGGLGNEKLFF	TGTGCCAGCAGCTTAGGATCTAGCGGGGGTCTCGGTAATGAAAAACTGTTTTTT
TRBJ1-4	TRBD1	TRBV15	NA	CAASTAQGGNEKLFF	TGTGCCGCCAGTACCGCCCAGGGGGGGAATGAAAAACTGTTTTTT
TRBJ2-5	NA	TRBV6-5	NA	CASSSTGFAVVQETQYF	TGTGCCAGCAGTTCCACGGGATTCGCGGTTGTACAAGAGACCCAGTACTTC
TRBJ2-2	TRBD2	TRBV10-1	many	CASSESGRATGELFF	TGCGCCAGCAGTGAAAGCGGGAGGGCCACCGGGGAGCTGTTTTTT
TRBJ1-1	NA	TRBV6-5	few	CASSLRGEGAFF	TGTGCCAGCAGTCTCCGGGGCGAAGGAGCTTTCTTT
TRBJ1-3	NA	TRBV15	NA	CATSSPVKNTIYF	TGTGCCACCAGCAGCCCCGTCAAAAACACCATATATTTT
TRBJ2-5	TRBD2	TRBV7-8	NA	CASSLLPSGQETQYF	TGTGCCAGCAGCTTACTGCCTAGCGGACAAGAGACCCAGTACTTC
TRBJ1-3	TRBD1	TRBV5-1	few	CASSLIEGAGSGNTIYF	TGCGCCAGCAGCTTAATCGAGGGGGCAGGATCTGGAAACACCATATATTTT
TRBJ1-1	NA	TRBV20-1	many	CSARNPTGSVAEAFF	TGCAGTGCTAGGAACCCCACAGGGTCCGTCGCTGAAGCTTTCTTT
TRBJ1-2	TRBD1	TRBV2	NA	CASSPRGQGNYGYTF	TGTGCCAGCTCACCACGGGGACAGGGAAACTATGGCTACACCTTC
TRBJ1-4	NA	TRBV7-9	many	CASSPLSYTEKLFF	TGTGCCAGCAGTCCACTTTCTTACACGGAAAAACTGTTTTTT
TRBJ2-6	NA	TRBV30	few	CALAGANVLTF	TGTGCTTTAGCTGGGGCCAACGTCCTGACTTTC
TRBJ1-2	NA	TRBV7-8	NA	CASSFGESHYGYTF	TGTGCCAGCAGCTTCGGGGAGTCCCACTATGGCTACACCTTC
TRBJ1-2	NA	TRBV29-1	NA	CSVKEGGYTF	TGCAGCGTTAAGGAGGGGGGCTACACCTTC
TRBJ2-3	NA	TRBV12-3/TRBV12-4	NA	CASSAGAASDTQYF	TGTGCCAGCAGTGCAGGGGCAGCTTCAGATACGCAGTATTTT
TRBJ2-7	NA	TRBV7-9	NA	CASGRMGSSYEQYF	TGTGCCAGCGGCCGGATGGGGTCCTCCTACGAGCAGTACTTC
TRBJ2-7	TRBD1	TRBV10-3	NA	CAVSSGQSSYEQYF	TGTGCCGTGTCATCGGGACAGAGCTCCTACGAGCAGTACTTC
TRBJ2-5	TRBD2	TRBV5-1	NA	CASGRGEGQETQYF	TGCGCCAGCGGCCGGGGGGAGGGGCAAGAGACCCAGTACTTC
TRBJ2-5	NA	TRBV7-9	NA	CASSQDSRTTGQETQYF	TGCGCCAGCAGCCAAGATTCAAGGACAACCGGTCAAGAGACCCAGTACTTC
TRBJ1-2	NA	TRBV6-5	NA	CASSYSGMSGYTF	TGTGCCAGCAGTTACTCCGGGATGAGTGGCTACACCTTC
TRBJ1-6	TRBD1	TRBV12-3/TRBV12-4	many	CASSSPGQFNSPLHF	TGTGCCAGCAGTTCACCGGGACAGTTTAATTCACCCCTCCACTTT
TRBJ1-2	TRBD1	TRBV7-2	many	CASSTQGVDGYGYTF	TGTGCCAGCAGCACTCAGGGGGTAGATGGGTATGGCTACACCTTC
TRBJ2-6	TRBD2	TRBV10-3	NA	CASSLGLGGSSGANVLTF	TGTGCCAGCAGTTTAGGGCTGGGCGGGAGCTCTGGGGCCAACGTCCTGACTTTC
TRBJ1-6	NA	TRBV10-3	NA	CAITPGVLNSPLHF	TGTGCCATCACGCCAGGGGTCCTGAATTCACCCCTCCACTTT